Reported below is one TCR beta chain. The data derive from a study of blood T cell repertoires in COVID-19. The overall study: Samples of COVID-19 (acute and convalescent) were obtained from the United States, Italy and Spain. In each case, the material was cDNA or gDNA derived from T cells, B-cell-depleted T cells, or PBMCs.

The CDR3 is made up of 14 amino acids. Germline CDR1 is SGHRS and CDR2 is YFSETQ. With 6 bases clipped from V and 4 bases from J, the junction kept 6 bases outside the gene matches. Seattle's cohort entered during active infection and was followed longitudinally. Methods used by the authors: For nucleated cells, counts were estimated from reference gene primer amplification. TCRdb keeps only in-frame clones here, not all; method: immunoSEQ multiplex PCR. V and J calls and clone size are given by that table; D and trimming were obtained from the DNA. Among about 200,000 clones listed, around 95% were seen once.

The sequenced material came from peripheral blood. The rearrangement joins TRBV5-1 to TRBJ2-3; 9 bases match TRBD1. This receptor was taken from a man aged 25 to 40 with COVID-19, enrolled during active disease. In DNA, the CDR3 is TGCGCCAGCACCCCGGGACAGGGAGCAGATACGCAGTATTTT. This gives the protein CASTPGQGADTQYF.